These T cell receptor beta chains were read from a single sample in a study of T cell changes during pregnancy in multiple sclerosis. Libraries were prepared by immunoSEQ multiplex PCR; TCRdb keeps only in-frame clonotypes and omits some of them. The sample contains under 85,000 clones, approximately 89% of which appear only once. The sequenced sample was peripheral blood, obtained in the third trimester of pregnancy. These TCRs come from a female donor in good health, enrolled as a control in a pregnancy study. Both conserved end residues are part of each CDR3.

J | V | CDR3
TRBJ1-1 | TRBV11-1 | CASSLGRGAFF
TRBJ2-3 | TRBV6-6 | CASSYSGGSTDTQYF
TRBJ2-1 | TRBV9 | CASSPSEDEQFF
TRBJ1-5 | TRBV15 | CATSRDPNQPQHF
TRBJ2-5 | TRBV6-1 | CASNRQGGRETQYF
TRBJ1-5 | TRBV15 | CATAHSAGQPQHF
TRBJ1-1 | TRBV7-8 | CASSRQGKTEAFF
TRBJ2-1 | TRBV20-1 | CSAVGGEQFF
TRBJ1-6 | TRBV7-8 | CASSQTRTGTNSPLHF
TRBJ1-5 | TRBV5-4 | CASSLQGTNQPQHF
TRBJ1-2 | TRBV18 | CASSPLEGNYGYTF
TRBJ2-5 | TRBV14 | CASSQGRAKGGRTQYF
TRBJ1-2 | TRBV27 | CASRTGNYGYTF
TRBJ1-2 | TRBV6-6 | CASSPTGGDGYTF
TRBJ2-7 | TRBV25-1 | CASSARTSGGYEQYF
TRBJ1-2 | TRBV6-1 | CASSEGQGSLYGYTF